This is a list of T cell receptor beta chains from one sample in a study of cytomegalovirus exposure and HLA in healthy donors. Sequenced by immunoSEQ multiplex PCR; TCRdb stores in-frame clones only, minus some. Among over 100,000 clones, approximately 78% were seen once, and the ten largest hold about 7.5%. Sequenced input: PBMCs. The receptors come from a woman aged 45-65 years in good health and CMV-seropositive. Each CDR3 is given with its conserved first and last residue. Each record gives: CDR3 protein, CDR3 DNA, V gene, D gene, clone size, J gene. A D gene is named only where the DNA matches it firmly. Clone size is shown for a subset of rows, as once, few, many or a class of expanded clone.

cdr3_aa: CASSIRTGGPHEQYF
cdr3_nt: TGTGCCAGTAGTATTCGGACAGGAGGGCCACACGAGCAGTACTTC
v_call: TRBV19
d_call: -
clone_size: -
j_call: TRBJ2-7

cdr3_aa: CSSSLLRGDTTYEQYF
cdr3_nt: TGTTCCAGCAGCTTACTCCGGGGAGACACCACCTACGAGCAGTACTTC
v_call: TRBV7-9
d_call: -
clone_size: -
j_call: TRBJ2-7

cdr3_aa: CASSYWSGDTQYF
cdr3_nt: TGTGCCAGCAGTTACTGGAGCGGGGATACGCAGTATTTT
v_call: TRBV6-5
d_call: -
clone_size: -
j_call: TRBJ2-3

cdr3_aa: CSSSSIPGTGFNQPQHF
cdr3_nt: TGTTCCAGCAGCTCCATTCCCGGGACAGGGTTTAATCAGCCCCAGCATTTT
v_call: TRBV7-9
d_call: TRBD1
clone_size: -
j_call: TRBJ1-5

cdr3_aa: CASSTRTSGRAGANNEQFF
cdr3_nt: TGTGCCAGCAGCACCCGGACTAGCGGGAGAGCGGGAGCAAACAATGAGCAGTTCTTC
v_call: TRBV7-9
d_call: TRBD2
clone_size: few
j_call: TRBJ2-1

cdr3_aa: CASSQTSSTDTQYF
cdr3_nt: TGTGCCAGCAGCCAGACTAGTTCCACAGATACGCAGTATTTT
v_call: TRBV9
d_call: -
clone_size: few
j_call: TRBJ2-3

cdr3_aa: CASSGAGLSGGAGEQFF
cdr3_nt: TGTGCCAGCAGCGGAGCAGGTTTAAGCGGGGGGGCCGGTGAGCAGTTCTTC
v_call: TRBV11-2
d_call: TRBD2
clone_size: -
j_call: TRBJ2-1

cdr3_aa: CASSRGTGEGTEAFF
cdr3_nt: TGTGCCAGCAGCCGTGGGACAGGGGAAGGCACTGAAGCTTTCTTT
v_call: TRBV5-4
d_call: TRBD1
clone_size: -
j_call: TRBJ1-1

cdr3_aa: CAISGDTGAYTEAFF
cdr3_nt: TGTGCCATCAGTGGAGATACAGGTGCGTACACTGAAGCTTTCTTT
v_call: TRBV10-3
d_call: -
clone_size: -
j_call: TRBJ1-1

cdr3_aa: CAWSGDRAAGYTF
cdr3_nt: TGTGCCTGGAGTGGCGACAGAGCTGCCGGCTACACCTTC
v_call: TRBV30
d_call: -
clone_size: -
j_call: TRBJ1-2

cdr3_aa: CASSLGTGDEVGTEAFF
cdr3_nt: TGCGCCAGCAGCTTGGGGACAGGGGACGAAGTAGGCACTGAAGCTTTCTTT
v_call: TRBV5-1
d_call: TRBD1
clone_size: -
j_call: TRBJ1-1

cdr3_aa: CASSEPSGPYEQYF
cdr3_nt: TGTGCCAGCAGTGAGCCCAGCGGCCCTTACGAGCAGTACTTC
v_call: TRBV28
d_call: -
clone_size: -
j_call: TRBJ2-7

cdr3_aa: CASSVAGAYGELFF
cdr3_nt: TGTGCCAGCAGTGTAGCGGGAGCTTACGGGGAGCTGTTTTTT
v_call: TRBV25-1
d_call: TRBD2
clone_size: -
j_call: TRBJ2-2

cdr3_aa: CASRSGTTVVVETQYF
cdr3_nt: TGTGCCAGCAGGTCCGGGACTACAGTAGTTGTAGAGACCCAGTACTTC
v_call: TRBV5-8
d_call: TRBD2
clone_size: -
j_call: TRBJ2-5